One sample yielded the 29 T cell receptor beta chains listed below, sequenced in a study of neurological immune-mediated disorders. From the 5' RACE reads, TCRdb called clonotypes with MiXCR, one entry per CDR3 protein. This table holds approximately 41,000 distinct CDR3 sequences, 14% found once. The specimen sequenced was CD4+ T cells from blood. The receptors originated from a woman between 55 and 75 years old with HTLV-1-associated myelopathy (HAM/TSP).

This clonotype appeared many times. V usage is TRBV20-1 and J usage is TRBJ2-5; D gene unclear. The germline CDR1 and CDR2 sequences are DFQATT and SNEGSKA (reference sequence). There are 13 residues in the CDR3. Trimming took 6 bases from V and 0 from J, leaving 11 bases between them. CDR3 sequence (DNA): TGCAGTGCCCCCACTTGGTACCAAGAGACCCAGTACTTC. It translates to CSAPTWYQETQYF.

This chain links TRBV5-6 with TRBJ2-1, with a possible D match to TRBD2 (6 bases). V lost 1 base and J lost 5, with 10 bases in between. Germline CDR1 and CDR2: SGHDT and YYEEEE. The CDR3 contains 14 residues. The CDR3 loop is CASSLYSGHNEQFF. DNA for the CDR3: TGTGCCAGCAGCTTGTATAGCGGACACAATGAGCAGTTCTTC.

Many counts were recorded for this clonotype. This chain connects TRBV10-3 to TRBJ2-7, with TRBD2 matching 11 bases. The CDR3 covers 15 residues. The V and J ends lost 7 bases and 5 bases, in that order; junction bases with no gene match: 10. Germline V gene sequence: CDR1 ENHRY, CDR2 SYGVKD. DNA for the CDR3: TGTGCCATCACGTCACTAGCGGGGGAGTCTGACGAGCAGTACTTC. This gives the protein CAITSLAGESDEQYF.

This clonotype was observed many times. This rearrangement joins TRBV7-2 to TRBJ2-2; TRBD1 matches 11 bases. The CDR3 extends over 15 amino acids. Per the germline V gene, CDR1 is SGHTA and CDR2 is FQGNSA. The J segment lost 6 bases and the V segment lost 4 bases, leaving 4 bases of the junction unmatched. CDR3 amino acids: CASSSRDRGSGELFF. The CDR3 DNA reads TGTGCCAGCAGCTCTCGGGACAGGGGGTCCGGGGAGCTGTTTTTT.

This sequence joins TRBV29-1 and TRBJ2-3; 8 bases map to TRBD1. The CDR3 consists of 13 residues. The V gene end was trimmed by 8 bases and the J gene end by 0 bases; junction bases not matched to a gene: 4. In germline, CDR1 is SQVTM, CDR2 ANQGSEA. As DNA, the CDR3 is TGCAGCACTGGACAGGGAAGCACAGATACGCAGTATTTT. This encodes CSTGQGSTDTQYF.

There are many counts of this clonotype. V usage is TRBV5-1 and J usage is TRBJ2-5; 11 bases map to TRBD1. The germline CDR1 and CDR2 sequences are SGHRS and YFSETQ. The CDR3 runs 16 residues. The V and J ends lost 4 bases and 1 base, in that order; junction bases with no gene match: 6. CDR3 in DNA: TGCGCCAGCAGCAAAGGGACAGGGGGGTTCCAAGAGACCCAGTACTTC. Its translation: CASSKGTGGFQETQYF.

The table lists this clonotype with many counts. The chain uses TRBV4-1 and TRBJ1-6; perhaps TRBD1 as D (6 bases). The germline V and J ends were trimmed by 1 base and 10 bases, with 14 bases remaining between them. The CDR3 contains 15 residues. Germline V gives CDR1 MGHRA, CDR2 YSYEKL. In nucleotides, the CDR3 is TGCGCCAGCAGCCAAGTCGGCCAGGGGTACTCACCCCTCCACTTT. It specifies CASSQVGQGYSPLHF.

By share, this clonotype ranks as large. V gene TRBV5-1 combines with J gene TRBJ2-3, with a tentative D call TRBD1 (6 bases). This CDR3 is built from 14 residues. V lost 9 bases and J 2 bases, leaving 16 bases between the germline ends. CDR1 and CDR2 from the germline V gene are SGHRS and YFSETQ. CDR3 bases: TGCGCCACCCAAAAAGGACAGTTCACAGATACGCAGTATTTT. Its protein product is CATQKGQFTDTQYF.

This clonotype ranks as medium-sized. The chain recombines TRBV20-1 with TRBJ2-5; 7 bases align to TRBD2. CDR1 and CDR2 from the germline V gene are DFQATT and SNEGSKA (reference sequence). The CDR3 covers 12 residues. Trimming removed 5 bases from V and 5 bases from J; junction bases left unmatched: 5. The CDR3 nucleotides read TGCAGTGCTGCGGGGGTCCGGGAGACCCAGTACTTC. It encodes CSAAGVRETQYF.

This clonotype was seen at least ten times. This chain uses TRBV7-2 with TRBJ1-2, with D maybe TRBD1 (5 bases). The CDR3 consists of 15 residues. CDR1 and CDR2 (germline): SGHTA, FQGNSA. The V and J ends lost 2 bases and 2 bases respectively, with 12 bases between them. The DNA for the CDR3 is TGTGCCAGCAGCTTATCCCCAGGGCTAAACTATGGCTACACCTTC. Protein: CASSLSPGLNYGYTF.

This clonotype was counted many times. The chain recombines TRBV29-1 with TRBJ2-7, with a tentative D call TRBD1 (6 bases). V was pared by 0 bases and J by 4 bases, with 28 bases between. The CDR3 length is 19 residues. The germline V gene encodes CDR1 SQVTM and CDR2 ANQGSEA. CDR3 region: CSVEDQPQGRPWGPYEQYF. CDR3 sequence (DNA): TGCAGCGTTGAAGATCAGCCCCAGGGAAGGCCTTGGGGGCCTTACGAGCAGTACTTC.

There are many counts of this clonotype. This chain uses TRBV7-2 with TRBJ2-1; 7 nucleotides align to TRBD2. The V gene's germline CDR1 is SGHTA and CDR2 FQGNSA. The V segment lost 6 bases and the J segment 5 bases; nucleotides outside the gene matches: 7. CDR3 length: 14 residues. The CDR3 sequence: CASRMWGGDNEQFF. Written as DNA, the CDR3 is TGTGCCAGCAGAATGTGGGGGGGGGACAATGAGCAGTTCTTC.

This clonotype was detected once. This chain connects TRBV7-9 to TRBJ1-1; D not certain. This CDR3 region has 12 residues. V was trimmed by 9 bases and J by 4 bases, leaving 12 bases between them. CDR1 is SEHNR and CDR2 is FQNEAQ in the germline V gene (reference sequence). The CDR3 here is CARRSLPTEAFF. CDR3 bases: TGTGCCAGAAGAAGTCTGCCCACTGAAGCTTTCTTT.

The table lists this clonotype with many counts. This rearrangement joins TRBV13 to TRBJ2-3, with 10 bases fitting TRBD2. Germline CDR1 reads PRHDT; CDR2 reads FYEKMQ (reference sequence). V lost 2 bases to trimming and J lost 7 bases; unmatched junction nucleotides: 3. This CDR3 is built from 14 residues. Here the CDR3 reads CASSLSGGANTQYF. CDR3 coding DNA: TGTGCCAGCAGCTTAAGCGGGGGGGCAAATACGCAGTATTTT.

This clonotype turned up a few times. This chain joins TRBV6-2 or TRBV6-3 and TRBJ1-4; D may be TRBD1 (5 bases). Germline loops: CDR1 MNHEY, CDR2 SVGEGT. The V end was cut by 8 bases, the J end by 1 base, with 11 bases between. The CDR3 consists of 14 residues. The chain's CDR3 is CASGRGETNEKLFF. As DNA, the CDR3 is TGTGCCAGCGGTCGGGGGGAAACTAATGAAAAACTGTTTTTT.

This clonotype has at least ten counts. The J gene is TRBJ1-2, the V gene TRBV7-2; D gene uncertain. CDR1 SGHTA and CDR2 FQGNSA come from the germline V gene. Trimming took 0 bases from V and 2 from J, leaving 7 bases between them. The CDR3 has 14 amino acids. The CDR3, as DNA: TGTGCCAGCAGCTTAGCATCCAGGAACTATGGCTACACCTTC. Amino acid sequence: CASSLASRNYGYTF.

In this sample, this clonotype turned up many times. The chain links TRBV29-1 to TRBJ2-5, with 9 bases aligning to TRBD2. This CDR3 contains 12 residues. The germline V gene has CDR1 SQVTM and CDR2 ANQGSEA. The CDR3 here is CSKTSGQETQYF. CDR3 nucleotide sequence: TGCAGTAAGACTAGCGGACAAGAGACCCAGTACTTC.

This clonotype was counted ten times or more. The CDR3 region has the DNA TGTGCCAGCAGCTTGTTAGGGACCACTGAAGCTTTCTTT. It yields the protein CASSLLGTTEAFF. The chain is built from TRBV5-5 and TRBJ1-1; D is perhaps TRBD1 (5 bases). The V end lost 1 base, the J end lost 4 bases, and 8 bases lay between the germline ends. Germline V gene data show CDR1 as SGHKS and CDR2 as YYEKEE (reference sequence). The CDR3 contains 13 residues. Filled out from reference TRBV5-5 and TRBJ1-1, the complete variable domain reads DAGVTQSPTHLIKTRGQQVTLRCSPISGHKSVSWYQQVLGQGPQFIFQYYEKEERGRGNFPDRFSARQFPNYSSELNVNALLLGDSALYLCASSLLGTTEAFFGQGTRLTVV.

Many counts were recorded for this clonotype. The chain combines TRBV5-1 with TRBJ2-1; the match to TRBD2 covers 11 bases. Germline CDR1 SGHRS, CDR2 YFSETQ. V dropped 6 bases and J dropped 7; count of bases not matched to a gene: 6. The CDR3 covers 14 residues. The CDR3 spells CASNIAGGPNEQFF. DNA for the CDR3: TGCGCCAGCAACATAGCGGGGGGGCCTAATGAGCAGTTCTTC. The variable domain in full, completed from reference TRBV5-1 and TRBJ2-1, reads KAGVTQTPRYLIKTRGQQVTLSCSPISGHRSVSWYQQTPGQGLQFLFEYFSETQRNKGNFPGRFSGRQFSNSRSEMNVSTLELGDSALYLCASNIAGGPNEQFFGPGTRLTVL.

V and J are TRBV2 and TRBJ2-3, with TRBD2 matching over 7 bases. The germline gives CDR1 SNHLY, CDR2 FYNNEI. V lost 7 bases and J lost 0; bases outside the gene matches: 10. The CDR3 extends over 16 amino acids. The CDR3 region is CASKVHGGGSTDTQYF. Here the CDR3 DNA reads TGTGCCAGCAAAGTTCATGGCGGGGGTAGCACAGATACGCAGTATTTT.

This clonotype has ten or more counts. The chain couples TRBV29-1 to TRBJ1-1; no reliable D call. Looked up from germline, CDR1 is SQVTM and CDR2 is ANQGSEA. The CDR3 has 15 residues. Between the trimmed V and J ends, which lost 1 base and 0 bases, there was a span of 12 bases. The CDR3 region has the DNA TGCAGCGTTGAAGCGCAAGAACAATTGAACACTGAAGCTTTCTTT. Protein product: CSVEAQEQLNTEAFF.

Ten or more counts support this clonotype. The chain combines TRBV10-3 with TRBJ1-2; TRBD1 matches at 8 bases. Losses at the gene ends were 6 bases for V and 3 bases for J; bases not matched to a gene: 6. The CDR3 has 14 residues. CDR1 is ENHRY and CDR2 is SYGVKD in the germline V gene. CDR3 loop: CAIRQLQGDYGYTF. DNA of the CDR3: TGTGCCATCAGACAACTACAGGGGGACTATGGCTACACCTTC.

In this sample, this clonotype turned up many times. V is TRBV5-1 and J is TRBJ1-4; D is undetermined. The V and J ends lost 5 bases and 2 bases respectively, with 7 bases between them. This CDR3 contains 13 residues. Germline loops: CDR1 SGHRS, CDR2 YFSETQ. The CDR3 spells CASSLETNEKLFF. The CDR3 DNA follows: TGCGCCAGCAGTCTGGAGACTAATGAAAAACTGTTTTTT. Full variable domain (outside the CDR3, taken from reference TRBV5-1 and TRBJ1-4): KAGVTQTPRYLIKTRGQQVTLSCSPISGHRSVSWYQQTPGQGLQFLFEYFSETQRNKGNFPGRFSGRQFSNSRSEMNVSTLELGDSALYLCASSLETNEKLFFGSGTQLSVL.

This clonotype has at least ten counts. The chain couples TRBV6-6 to TRBJ2-7; D might be TRBD1 (6 bases). This CDR3 has 15 amino acids. Germline V gives CDR1 MNHNY, CDR2 SVGAGI (reference sequence). V lost 5 bases, J lost 5 bases, and 19 bases lay in between. The CDR3 DNA sequence: TGTGCCAGCAGTATACCTCCTGGCAGGGGTAACGAGCAGTACTTC. Its translation: CASSIPPGRGNEQYF.

This clonotype showed up many times. The chain is built from TRBV20-1 and TRBJ2-3; 7 positions match TRBD2. Trimming at V came to 4 bases and at J to 0 bases, leaving 1 base not matched to a gene. The germline V gene has CDR1 DFQATT and CDR2 SNEGSKA (reference sequence). The CDR3 is 13 residues long. The chain's CDR3 is CSAKRGSTDTQYF. CDR3 DNA: TGCAGTGCTAAGCGGGGAAGCACAGATACGCAGTATTTT.

This clonotype was found many times. V is TRBV29-1 and J is TRBJ1-3; the D is unclear. Germline V gives CDR1 SQVTM, CDR2 ANQGSEA. Trimming left V 2 bases short and J 0 bases short, with 8 bases between. This CDR3 contains 14 residues. Here the CDR3 reads CSVEHGFSGNTIYF. Here the CDR3 DNA reads TGCAGCGTTGAACACGGGTTCTCTGGAAACACCATATATTTT.

This clonotype was detected ten times or more. The genes are TRBV7-2 and TRBJ2-1; TRBD1 might be the D (8 bases). This CDR3 has 16 amino acids. Trimming cost V 1 base and J 4 bases, with 14 bases left between them. The germline V gene has CDR1 SGHTA and CDR2 FQGNSA. CDR3 in DNA: TGTGCCAGCAGCTTAGACAGGGGGGGCGGTTACAATGAGCAGTTCTTC. Its protein product is CASSLDRGGGYNEQFF.

There are many counts of this clonotype. The V call is TRBV7-6, the J call TRBJ2-7, with 11 bases lining up with TRBD2. The CDR3 spans 15 residues. V shed 5 bases and J 2 bases; nucleotides not matched to a gene: 5. Germline loops: CDR1 SGHVS, CDR2 FNYEAQ. The CDR3 sequence is CASSTKTSGAYEQYF. In DNA, the CDR3 is TGTGCCAGCAGCACCAAGACTAGCGGGGCCTACGAGCAGTACTTC.

This clonotype was seen at least ten times. The V gene is TRBV5-1, the J gene TRBJ1-5; D possibly corresponds to TRBD1 (5 bases). Germline CDR1 reads SGHRS; CDR2 reads YFSETQ. V shed 3 bases and J shed 7 bases, with 11 bases lying between them. This CDR3 region has 13 residues. The CDR3 spells CASSWGGEQPQHF. As DNA, the CDR3 is TGCGCCAGCAGCTGGGGAGGGGAACAGCCCCAGCATTTT.